This TCR beta chain was profiled in a study of T cells in Graves' hyperthyroidism and ophthalmopathy. Study-wide results and limits: Most thyroid clonotypes expanded above 0.001 appeared in blood too.

Patients were excluded for uncontrolled infection, other autoimmune disease, pregnancy or lactation. RNA transcripts served as the template for amplifying TCR beta CDR3 regions. The primer set for the first-round RT-PCR of the TCR CDR3 was HTBI. TCRdb processed the multiplex PCR reads anew with MiXCR; each CDR3 protein has one entry. The profile shows hundreds of thousands of distinct CDR3 sequences, under 45% of them singletons. This clonotype has ten or more counts. Antigen specificity is unknown. The CDR3 has 8 residues. The V gene's germline CDR1 is SGHRS and CDR2 YFSETQ. V lost 9 bases and J lost 3, with 1 base in between.

This sequence joins TRBV5-1 and TRBJ2-7; D gene unclear. Sequencing was done on a sample of blood. The clonotype was recovered from a woman between 35 and 50 years old with Graves' hyperthyroidism. CDR3 loop: CANYEQYF. For the CDR3, the DNA is TGCGCCAACTACGAGCAGTACTTC.